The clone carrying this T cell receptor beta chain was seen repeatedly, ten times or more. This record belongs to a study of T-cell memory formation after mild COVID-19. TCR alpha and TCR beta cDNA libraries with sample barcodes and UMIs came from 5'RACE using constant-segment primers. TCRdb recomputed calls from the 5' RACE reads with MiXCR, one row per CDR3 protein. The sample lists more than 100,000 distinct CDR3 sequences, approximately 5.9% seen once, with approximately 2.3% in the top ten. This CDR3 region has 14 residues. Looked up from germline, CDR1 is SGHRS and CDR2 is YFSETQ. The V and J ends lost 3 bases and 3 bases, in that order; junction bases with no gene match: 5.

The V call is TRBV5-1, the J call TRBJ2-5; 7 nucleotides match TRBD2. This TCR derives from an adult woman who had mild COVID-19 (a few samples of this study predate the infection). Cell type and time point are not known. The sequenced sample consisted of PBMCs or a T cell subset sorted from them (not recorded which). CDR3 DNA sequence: TGCGCCAGCAGCTGGGGTCGGGGGGAAGAGACCCAGTACTTC. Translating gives CASSWGRGEETQYF.